The 12 T cell receptor beta chains presented below share a single source sample, sequenced in a study of T cell responses to AZD1222 COVID-19 vaccine. Method: immunoSEQ multiplex PCR; TCRdb's copy keeps in-frame clones and lacks some. The table records about 160,000 clones, roughly nine tenths of them present only once. Sequencing was performed on peripheral blood, taken on day 0 of AZD1222 vaccination. The receptors here all came from an adult in good health.

V is TRBV19 and J is TRBJ1-1, with 9 positions matching TRBD1. Germline V gene data show CDR1 as LNHDA and CDR2 as SQIVND (reference sequence). This CDR3 has 13 residues. V shed 6 bases, J shed 4 bases, and the junction held 3 bases outside the gene matches. CDR3 amino acids: CASRRTGVTEAFF. The CDR3 nucleotides read TGTGCCAGTAGGCGGACAGGGGTCACTGAAGCTTTCTTT. Supplemented by reference TRBV19 and TRBJ1-1, the full variable domain reads DGGITQSPKYLFRKEGQNVTLSCEQNLNHDAMYWYRQDPGQGLRLIYYSQIVNDFQKGDIAEGYSVSREKKESFPLTVTSAQKNPTAFYLCASRRTGVTEAFFGQGTRLTVV.

This clone appeared a single time. The V and J genes are TRBV7-3 and TRBJ2-7; TRBD1 agrees at 9 bases. The junction had 6 bases not matched to a gene; V was cut back by 5 bases and J by 1 base. This CDR3 spans 15 amino acids. CDR1 is SGHTA, CDR2 FQGTGA, per germline. The CDR3 here is CASSGGTGKSYEQYF. CDR3 in DNA: TGTGCCAGCAGCGGGGGGACAGGGAAATCCTACGAGCAGTACTTC. The full variable domain, its missing parts supplied by reference TRBV7-3 and TRBJ2-7, is GAGVSQTPSNKVTEKGKYVELRCDPISGHTALYWYRQSLGQGPEFLIYFQGTGAADDSGLPNDRFFAVRPEGSVSTLKIQRTERGDSAVYLCASSGGTGKSYEQYFGPGTRLTVT.

As concerns this clone: The junction does not match germline at one end; this may be a read error. This chain links TRBV7-3 with TRBJ2-6; D uncertain. The CDR3 runs to 15 residues. CDR1 and CDR2 from the germline V gene are SGHTA and FQGTGA. The CDR3 coding sequence is TGTGCCAGCAGCTCCCGTACTGCTGGCGCCAACGTCCTGACTTTC. Its translation is CASSSRTAGANVLTF.

CDR3 DNA: TGTGCCACCAGTGACCTTGCAGGGCGGGCTTTCTTT. Translation: CATSDLAGRAFF. The V and J genes are TRBV24-1 and TRBJ1-1; the D gene is possibly TRBD1 (5 bases). From germline, CDR1 is KGHDR and CDR2 SFDVKD. The V end was cut by 4 bases, the J end by 11 bases, with 13 bases between. The CDR3 is 12 residues long.

V gene TRBV4-3 combines with J gene TRBJ2-1; D perhaps matches TRBD2 (5 bases). There are 17 residues in the CDR3. Per germline, CDR1 LGHNA and CDR2 YSLEER. V shed 4 bases and J shed 0 bases, with 16 bases lying between them. CDR3 bases: TGCGCCAGCAGCCTCCCTGACCCGGGGAGCTCCTACAATGAGCAGTTCTTC. Translating gives CASSLPDPGSSYNEQFF.

The V and J genes are TRBV5-1 and TRBJ1-2, with D unclear. The CDR3 consists of 12 residues. Per germline, CDR1 SGHRS and CDR2 YFSETQ. The germline V and J ends were trimmed by 0 bases and 8 bases, with 8 bases remaining between them. The CDR3 nucleotides are TGCGCCAGCAGCTTGGGGGCTCCCGGCTACACCTTC. Its translation is CASSLGAPGYTF. Drawing the rest from reference TRBV5-1 and TRBJ1-2, the complete variable domain is KAGVTQTPRYLIKTRGQQVTLSCSPISGHRSVSWYQQTPGQGLQFLFEYFSETQRNKGNFPGRFSGRQFSNSRSEMNVSTLELGDSALYLCASSLGAPGYTFGSGTRLTVV.

The chain uses TRBV11-2 and TRBJ1-5, with D possibly being TRBD1 (5 bases). Germline V gene sequence: CDR1 SGHAT, CDR2 FQNNGV. The length of the CDR3 is 15 residues. Trimming took off 0 bases at V and 3 bases at J, with 9 bases between the two ends. The CDR3 region has the DNA TGTGCCAGCAGCTTAGAGAGAGGGGACAATCAGCCCCAGCATTTT. Translated, it gives CASSLERGDNQPQHF.

This chain joins TRBV19 and TRBJ1-2; 9 bases are shared with TRBD1. Germline loops: CDR1 LNHDA, CDR2 SQIVND (reference sequence). J gave up 6 bases and V 4 bases, and 9 bases lay outside the gene matches. The CDR3 is made up of 15 amino acids. CDR3 coding DNA: TGTGCCAGTAGTAGGGGGGACAGGGCGATTGATGGCTACACCTTC. It codes for CASSRGDRAIDGYTF. Supplemented by reference TRBV19 and TRBJ1-2, the full variable domain reads DGGITQSPKYLFRKEGQNVTLSCEQNLNHDAMYWYRQDPGQGLRLIYYSQIVNDFQKGDIAEGYSVSREKKESFPLTVTSAQKNPTAFYLCASSRGDRAIDGYTFGSGTRLTVV.

The chain is built from TRBV6-2 or TRBV6-3 and TRBJ2-3; a weak D match, TRBD1 (6 bases). The germline CDR1 and CDR2 sequences are MNHEY and SVGEGT. V was cut by 5 bases and J by 1 base, with 13 bases left in between. The CDR3 sequence is 15 residues long. CDR3 protein: CASSLTGLGTDTQYF. The CDR3 DNA is TGTGCCAGCAGTCTCACAGGGCTGGGCACAGATACGCAGTATTTT.

J is TRBJ2-7 and V is TRBV19; 9 bases map to TRBD1. Germline CDR1 is LNHDA and CDR2 is SQIVND (reference sequence). The CDR3 extends over 14 amino acids. V was pared by 1 base and J by 2 bases, with 0 bases of the junction left unmatched. The CDR3 region is CASSIGDRAYEQYF. CDR3 DNA: TGTGCCAGTAGTATAGGGGACAGGGCCTACGAGCAGTACTTC.

V usage is TRBV19 and J usage is TRBJ2-3, with 7 bases aligning to TRBD2. This CDR3 spans 16 amino acids. Germline V lookup: CDR1 LNHDA, CDR2 SQIVND (reference sequence). V gave up 3 bases and J gave up 1 base; unmatched junction bases: 7. CDR3 sequence (DNA): TGTGCCAGTAGTATCCGACTAGCTCTAGGCACAGATACGCAGTATTTT. Amino acid sequence: CASSIRLALGTDTQYF.

V gene TRBV10-3 combines with J gene TRBJ1-5; D uncertain. CDR3 length: 14 amino acids. Trimming pared 8 bases from V and 5 bases from J, leaving 16 bases between. CDR1 ENHRY and CDR2 SYGVKD come from the germline V gene. CDR3 DNA: TGTGCCATCGGCGGGCCGGCCCCCTATCAGCCCCAGCATTTT. This sequence encodes CAIGGPAPYQPQHF.